These T cell receptor beta chains were read from a single sample in a study of T-cell memory formation after mild COVID-19. TCRdb processed the 5' RACE reads anew with MiXCR; each CDR3 protein has one entry. The sample shows 400,000 to 550,000 distinct CDR3 sequences, approximately 25% of them seen only once. Sample: PBMCs or a T cell subset sorted from them (not recorded which). The source is an adult woman who had mild COVID-19 (a few samples of this study predate the infection). Cell type and time point are not known. Both conserved end residues are part of each CDR3. Fields, in order: D gene, J gene, V gene, clone size, CDR3 protein, CDR3 DNA. D genes are given only for firm matches. Part of the rows lack a size; the others show once, few, many or a class for expanded clones.

d_call: TRBD2; j_call: TRBJ2-1; v_call: TRBV20-1; clone_size: few; cdr3_aa: CSAPRAGGRNEQFF; cdr3_nt: TGCAGTGCCCCCAGGGCGGGGGGTCGAAATGAGCAGTTCTTC
d_call: -; j_call: TRBJ1-2; v_call: TRBV6-1; clone_size: -; cdr3_aa: CASTRGYGYTF; cdr3_nt: TGTGCCAGCACGAGGGGCTATGGCTACACCTTC
d_call: -; j_call: TRBJ2-1; v_call: TRBV5-1; clone_size: -; cdr3_aa: CASSLVSVSSYNEQFF; cdr3_nt: TGCGCCAGCAGCTTGGTCTCGGTGAGCTCCTACAATGAGCAGTTCTTC
d_call: -; j_call: TRBJ2-2; v_call: TRBV4-1; clone_size: few; cdr3_aa: CASSQAYGRNTGELFF; cdr3_nt: TGCGCCAGCAGCCAAGCTTATGGCCGGAACACCGGGGAGCTGTTTTTT
d_call: -; j_call: TRBJ2-6; v_call: TRBV30; clone_size: -; cdr3_aa: CAWSALRGARQRANVLTF; cdr3_nt: TGTGCCTGGAGTGCGCTCCGGGGTGCACGGCAGCGGGCCAACGTCCTGACTTTC
d_call: TRBD2; j_call: TRBJ2-1; v_call: TRBV12-3/TRBV12-4; clone_size: few; cdr3_aa: CASTSKGLAVGEQFF; cdr3_nt: TGTGCCAGCACTTCAAAGGGACTAGCAGTCGGTGAGCAGTTCTTC
d_call: -; j_call: TRBJ2-3; v_call: TRBV6-4; clone_size: -; cdr3_aa: CASSDPGLGTQYF; cdr3_nt: TGTGCCAGCAGTGACCCAGGATTGGGTACGCAGTATTTT
d_call: -; j_call: TRBJ1-2; v_call: TRBV11-2; clone_size: -; cdr3_aa: CASSLFGEGGYTF; cdr3_nt: TGTGCCAGCAGCTTATTCGGGGAAGGTGGCTACACCTTC
d_call: TRBD2; j_call: TRBJ2-1; v_call: TRBV4-2; clone_size: -; cdr3_aa: CASSQESGSSYNEQFF; cdr3_nt: TGTGCCAGCAGCCAAGAAAGCGGGAGCTCCTACAATGAGCAGTTCTTC
d_call: -; j_call: TRBJ2-2; v_call: TRBV29-1; clone_size: -; cdr3_aa: CSVESGGELFF; cdr3_nt: TGCAGCGTTGAATCAGGCGGGGAGCTGTTTTTT
d_call: TRBD1; j_call: TRBJ2-5; v_call: TRBV28; clone_size: -; cdr3_aa: CASSLGSGGVETKYF; cdr3_nt: TGTGCCAGCAGTTTAGGGTCAGGGGGCGTTGAGACCAAGTACTTC
d_call: -; j_call: TRBJ2-1; v_call: TRBV20-1; clone_size: few; cdr3_aa: CSASRSYRRDNEQFF; cdr3_nt: TGCAGTGCTAGTAGATCTTATCGGAGGGACAATGAGCAGTTCTTC
d_call: -; j_call: TRBJ2-1; v_call: TRBV4-3; clone_size: -; cdr3_aa: CASSPDGLSYNEQFF; cdr3_nt: TGCGCCAGCAGCCCAGACGGATTATCCTACAATGAGCAGTTCTTC
d_call: -; j_call: TRBJ2-5; v_call: TRBV11-2; clone_size: -; cdr3_aa: CASSLDWTQYF; cdr3_nt: TGTGCCAGCAGCTTAGACTGGACCCAGTACTTC